This TCR beta chain stems from a study of cytomegalovirus exposure and HLA in healthy donors. Study-wide points: Cytomegalovirus-associated status was assigned to some 180 TCR beta chains. Some public TCRs appeared in many individuals, while most sequences were rare. A highly shared variant cluster was judged a likely technical artifact.

13 Jbeta primers and 60 Vbeta primers were used for the PCR. Data came from immunoSEQ multiplex PCR; TCRdb stores just in-frame clones and leaves some out. The repertoire includes some 170,000 clones, around four fifths of them detected once, and less than 10% sits in the top ten. There are 16 residues in the CDR3. J lost 5 bases, V lost 0 bases, and 7 bases had no gene match. Looked up from germline, CDR1 is MGHRA and CDR2 is YSYEKL. This clone occurred once. Antigen unknown. The chain combines TRBV4-1 with TRBJ1-2, with 9 bases fitting TRBD1. The sequence was collected from a man between 18 and 35 years old in good health and CMV-seropositive. The sample was PBMCs. The DNA of the CDR3 is TGCGCCAGCAGCCAAGAGGGTTTAGGACAGGGGTATGGCTACACCTTC. It translates to CASSQEGLGQGYGYTF.